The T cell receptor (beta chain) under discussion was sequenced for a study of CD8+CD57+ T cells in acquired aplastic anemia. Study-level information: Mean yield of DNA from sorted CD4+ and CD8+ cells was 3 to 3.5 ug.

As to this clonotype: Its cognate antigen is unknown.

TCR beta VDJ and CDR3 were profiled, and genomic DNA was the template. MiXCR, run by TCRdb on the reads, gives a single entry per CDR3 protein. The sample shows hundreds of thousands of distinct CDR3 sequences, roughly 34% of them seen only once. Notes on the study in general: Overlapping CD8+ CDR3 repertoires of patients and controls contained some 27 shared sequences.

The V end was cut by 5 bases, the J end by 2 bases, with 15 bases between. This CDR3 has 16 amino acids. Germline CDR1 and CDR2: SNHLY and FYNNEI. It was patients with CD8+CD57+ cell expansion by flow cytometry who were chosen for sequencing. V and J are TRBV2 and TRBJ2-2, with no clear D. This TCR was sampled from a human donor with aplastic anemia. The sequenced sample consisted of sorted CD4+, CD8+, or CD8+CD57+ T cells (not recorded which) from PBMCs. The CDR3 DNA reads TGTGCCAGCAGTTTATGGACCGGAGCTAACACCGGGGAGCTGTTTTTT. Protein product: CASSLWTGANTGELFF.